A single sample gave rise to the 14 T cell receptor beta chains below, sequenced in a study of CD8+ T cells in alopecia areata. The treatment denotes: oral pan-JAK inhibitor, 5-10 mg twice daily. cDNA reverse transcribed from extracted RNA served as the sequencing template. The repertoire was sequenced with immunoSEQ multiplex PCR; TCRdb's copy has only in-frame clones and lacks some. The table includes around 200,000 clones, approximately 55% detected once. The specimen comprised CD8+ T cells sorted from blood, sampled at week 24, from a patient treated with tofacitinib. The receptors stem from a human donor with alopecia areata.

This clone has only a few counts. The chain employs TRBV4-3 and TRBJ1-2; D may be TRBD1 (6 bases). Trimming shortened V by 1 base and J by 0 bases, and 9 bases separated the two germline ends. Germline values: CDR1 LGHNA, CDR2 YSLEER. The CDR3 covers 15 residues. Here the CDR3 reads CASSQGRTANYGYTF. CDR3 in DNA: TGCGCCAGCAGCCAAGGCAGGACAGCTAACTATGGCTACACCTTC.

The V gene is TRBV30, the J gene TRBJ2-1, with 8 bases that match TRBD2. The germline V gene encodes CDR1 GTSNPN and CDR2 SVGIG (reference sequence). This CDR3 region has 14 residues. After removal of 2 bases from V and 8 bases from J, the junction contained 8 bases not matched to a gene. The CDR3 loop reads CAWSLGLEVYEQFF. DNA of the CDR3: TGTGCCTGGAGTTTGGGACTAGAGGTCTATGAGCAGTTCTTC.

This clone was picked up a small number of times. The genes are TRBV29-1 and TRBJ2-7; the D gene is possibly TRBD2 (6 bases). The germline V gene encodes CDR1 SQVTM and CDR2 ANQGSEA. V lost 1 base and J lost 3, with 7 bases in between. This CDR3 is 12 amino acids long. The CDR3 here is CSVEGTNYEQYF. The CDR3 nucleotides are TGCAGCGTTGAAGGGACTAACTACGAGCAGTACTTC.

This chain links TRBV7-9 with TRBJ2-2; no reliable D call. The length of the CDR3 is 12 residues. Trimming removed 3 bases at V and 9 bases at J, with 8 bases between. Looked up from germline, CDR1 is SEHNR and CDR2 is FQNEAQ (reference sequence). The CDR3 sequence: CASSLQSRELFF. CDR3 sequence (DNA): TGTGCCAGCAGCTTGCAGTCCCGGGAGCTGTTTTTT. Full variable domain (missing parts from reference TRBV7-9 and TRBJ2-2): DTGVSQNPRHKITKRGQNVTFRCDPISEHNRLYWYRQTLGQGPEFLTYFQNEAQLEKSRLLSDRFSAERPKGSFSTLEIQRTEQGDSAMYLCASSLQSRELFFGEGSRLTVL.

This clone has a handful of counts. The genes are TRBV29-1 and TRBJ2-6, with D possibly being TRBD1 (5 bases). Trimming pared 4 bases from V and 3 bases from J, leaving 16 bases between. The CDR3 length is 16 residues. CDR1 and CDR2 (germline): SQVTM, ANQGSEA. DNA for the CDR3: TGCAGCGTTGCGGCCGTCCAGGGCGGTGGGGCCAACGTCCTGACTTTC. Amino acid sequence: CSVAAVQGGGANVLTF.

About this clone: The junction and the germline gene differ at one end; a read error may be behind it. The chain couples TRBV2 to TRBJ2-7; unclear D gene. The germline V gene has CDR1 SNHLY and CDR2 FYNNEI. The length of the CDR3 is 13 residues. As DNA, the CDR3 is TGTGCCACCAGTCCCCCGGCGTCCTACGAGCAGTACTTC. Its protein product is CATSPPASYEQYF. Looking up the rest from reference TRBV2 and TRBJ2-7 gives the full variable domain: EPEVTQTPSHQVTQMGQEVILRCVPISNHLYFYWYRQILGQKVEFLVSFYNNEISEKSEIFDDQFSVERPDGSNFTLKIRSTKLEDSAMYFCATSPPASYEQYFGPGTRLTVT.

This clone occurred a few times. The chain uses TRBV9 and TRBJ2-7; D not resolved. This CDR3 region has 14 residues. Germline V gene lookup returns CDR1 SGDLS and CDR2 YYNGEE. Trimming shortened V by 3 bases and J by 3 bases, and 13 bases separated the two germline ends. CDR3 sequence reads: CASSARWGNYEQYF. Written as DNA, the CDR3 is TGTGCCAGCAGCGCCCGTTGGGGTAACTACGAGCAGTACTTC.

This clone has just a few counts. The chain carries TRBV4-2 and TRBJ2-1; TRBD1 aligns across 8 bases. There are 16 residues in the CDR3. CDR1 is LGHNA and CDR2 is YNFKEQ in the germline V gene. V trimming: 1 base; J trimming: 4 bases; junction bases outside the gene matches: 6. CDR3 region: CASSQVSTGAYNEQFF. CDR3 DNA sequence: TGTGCCAGCAGCCAAGTCTCGACAGGGGCGTACAATGAGCAGTTCTTC.

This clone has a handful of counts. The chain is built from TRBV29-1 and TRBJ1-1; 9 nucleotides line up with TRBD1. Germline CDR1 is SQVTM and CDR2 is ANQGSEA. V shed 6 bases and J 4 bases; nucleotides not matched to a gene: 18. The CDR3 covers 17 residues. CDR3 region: CSVLEVGNRGLSTEAFF. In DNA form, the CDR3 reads TGCAGCGTACTCGAGGTTGGGAACAGGGGGCTGAGCACTGAAGCTTTCTTT.

The CDR3 spells CASSEDISYEQYF. CDR3 DNA: TGTGCCAGCAGCGAGGACATCTCCTACGAGCAGTACTTC. The V call is TRBV9, the J call TRBJ2-7, with a weak D call TRBD1 (5 bases). This CDR3 has 13 residues. V was clipped by 3 bases and J by 0 bases, with 7 bases between them. Germline CDR1 and CDR2: SGDLS and YYNGEE.

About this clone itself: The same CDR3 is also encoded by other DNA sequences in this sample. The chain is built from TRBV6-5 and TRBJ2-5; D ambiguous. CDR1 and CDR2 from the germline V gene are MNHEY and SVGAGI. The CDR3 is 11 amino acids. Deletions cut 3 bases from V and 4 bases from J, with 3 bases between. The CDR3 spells CASSYGETQYF. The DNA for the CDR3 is TGTGCCAGCAGTTATGGAGAGACCCAGTACTTC.

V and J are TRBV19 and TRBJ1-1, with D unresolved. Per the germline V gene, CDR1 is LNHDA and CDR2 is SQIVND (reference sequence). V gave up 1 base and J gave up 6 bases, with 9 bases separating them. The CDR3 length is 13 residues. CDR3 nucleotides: TGTGCCAGTAGTATAGCCCCGGGGTCTGAAGCTTTCTTT. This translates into CASSIAPGSEAFF.

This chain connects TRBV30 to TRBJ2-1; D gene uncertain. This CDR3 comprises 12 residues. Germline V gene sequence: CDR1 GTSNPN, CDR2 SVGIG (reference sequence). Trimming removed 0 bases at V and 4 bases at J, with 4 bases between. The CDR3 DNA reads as TGTGCCTGGAGTGTTGCTTACAATGAGCAGTTCTTC. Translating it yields CAWSVAYNEQFF.

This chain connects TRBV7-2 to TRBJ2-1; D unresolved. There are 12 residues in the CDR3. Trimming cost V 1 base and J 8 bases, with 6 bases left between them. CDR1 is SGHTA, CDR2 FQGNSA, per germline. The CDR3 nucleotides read TGTGCCAGCAGCTTAGTCATTGATGAGCAGTTCTTC. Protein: CASSLVIDEQFF.